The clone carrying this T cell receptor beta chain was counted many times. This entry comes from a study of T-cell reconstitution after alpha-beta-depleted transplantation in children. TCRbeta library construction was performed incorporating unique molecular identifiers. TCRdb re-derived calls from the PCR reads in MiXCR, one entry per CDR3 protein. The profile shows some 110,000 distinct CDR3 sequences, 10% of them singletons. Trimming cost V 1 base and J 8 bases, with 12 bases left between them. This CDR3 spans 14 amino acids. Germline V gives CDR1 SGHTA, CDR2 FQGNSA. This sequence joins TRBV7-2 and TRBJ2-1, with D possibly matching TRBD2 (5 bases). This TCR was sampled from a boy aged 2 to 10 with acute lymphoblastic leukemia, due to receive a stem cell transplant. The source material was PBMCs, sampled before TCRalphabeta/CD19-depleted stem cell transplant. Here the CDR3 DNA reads TGTGCCAGCAGCTTAGTAGGGCTAGCCGATGAGCAGTTCTTC. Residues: CASSLVGLADEQFF.